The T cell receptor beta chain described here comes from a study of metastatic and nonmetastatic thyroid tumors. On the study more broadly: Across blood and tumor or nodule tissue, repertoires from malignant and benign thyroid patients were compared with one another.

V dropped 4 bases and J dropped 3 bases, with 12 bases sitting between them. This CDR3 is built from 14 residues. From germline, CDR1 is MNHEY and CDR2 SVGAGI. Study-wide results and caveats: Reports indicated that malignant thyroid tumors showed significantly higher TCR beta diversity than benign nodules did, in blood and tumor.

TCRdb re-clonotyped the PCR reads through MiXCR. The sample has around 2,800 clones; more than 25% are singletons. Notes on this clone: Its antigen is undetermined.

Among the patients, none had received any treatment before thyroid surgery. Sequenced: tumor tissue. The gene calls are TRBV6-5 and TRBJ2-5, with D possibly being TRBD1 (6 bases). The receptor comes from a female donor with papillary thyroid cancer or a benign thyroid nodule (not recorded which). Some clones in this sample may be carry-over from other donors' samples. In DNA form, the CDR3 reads TGTGCCAGCAGTTTCCGCAGGGGCGAAGAGACCCAGTACTTC. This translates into CASSFRRGEETQYF.